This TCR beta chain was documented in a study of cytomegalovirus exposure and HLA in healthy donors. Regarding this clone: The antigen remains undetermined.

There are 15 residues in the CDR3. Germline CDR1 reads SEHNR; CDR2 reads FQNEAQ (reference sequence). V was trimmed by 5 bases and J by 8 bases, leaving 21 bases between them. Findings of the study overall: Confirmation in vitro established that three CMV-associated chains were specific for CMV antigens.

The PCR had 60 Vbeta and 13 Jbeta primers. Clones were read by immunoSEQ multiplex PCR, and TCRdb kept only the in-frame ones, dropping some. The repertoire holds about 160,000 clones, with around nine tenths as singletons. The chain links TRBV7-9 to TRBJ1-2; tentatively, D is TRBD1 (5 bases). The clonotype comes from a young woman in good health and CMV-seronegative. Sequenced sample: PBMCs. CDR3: CASSPRRVSDAGYTF. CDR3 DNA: TGTGCCAGCAGCCCGCGCAGGGTGAGTGATGCGGGCTACACCTTC.